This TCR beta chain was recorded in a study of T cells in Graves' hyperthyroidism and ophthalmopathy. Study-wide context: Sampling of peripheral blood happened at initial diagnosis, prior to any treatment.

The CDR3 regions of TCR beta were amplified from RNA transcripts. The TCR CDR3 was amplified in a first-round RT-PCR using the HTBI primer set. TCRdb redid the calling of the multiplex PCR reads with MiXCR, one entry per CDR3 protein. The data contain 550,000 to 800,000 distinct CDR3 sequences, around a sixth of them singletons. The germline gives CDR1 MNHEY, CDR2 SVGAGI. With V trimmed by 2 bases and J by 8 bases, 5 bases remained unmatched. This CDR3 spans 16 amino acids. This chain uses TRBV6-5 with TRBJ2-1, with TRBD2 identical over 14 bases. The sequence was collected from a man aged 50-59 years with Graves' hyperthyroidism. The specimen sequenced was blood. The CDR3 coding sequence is TGTGCCAGCAGTTACGGGACTAGCGGGAGACGAGATGAGCAGTTCTTC. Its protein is CASSYGTSGRRDEQFF.